This T cell receptor beta chain was captured by sequencing in a study of cytomegalovirus exposure and HLA in healthy donors. Across the whole study: As an earlier analysis found, some 170 million T cells yielded around 110 million unique TCR beta sequences. Drawn from HLA-typed donors, 65 million to 100 million unique TCRs were held in an early data release.

Study results and limitations: The study recorded 164 TCR beta chains that were cytomegalovirus-associated.

Use of 60 Vbeta and 13 Jbeta primers characterized the PCR. Produced via immunoSEQ multiplex PCR; TCRdb's table is partial and in-frame only. The repertoire holds roughly 200,000 clones, with less than 90% as singletons. Germline V gene sequence: CDR1 SGHTA, CDR2 FQGNSA. The CDR3 is 14 residues long. Between the trimmed V and J ends, which lost 3 bases and 3 bases, there was a span of 12 bases. Regarding this clone: Its antigen remains unknown.

Samples came from healthy bone marrow donors. The sequencing input was PBMCs. The chain combines TRBV7-2 with TRBJ2-7; weak D call: TRBD2 (5 bases). This receptor was obtained from a man aged 45-65 years in good health and CMV-seronegative. In DNA, the CDR3 is TGTGCCAGCAGCTTCTCTGGGGAGCGCTACGAGCAGTACTTC. Its translation: CASSFSGERYEQYF.